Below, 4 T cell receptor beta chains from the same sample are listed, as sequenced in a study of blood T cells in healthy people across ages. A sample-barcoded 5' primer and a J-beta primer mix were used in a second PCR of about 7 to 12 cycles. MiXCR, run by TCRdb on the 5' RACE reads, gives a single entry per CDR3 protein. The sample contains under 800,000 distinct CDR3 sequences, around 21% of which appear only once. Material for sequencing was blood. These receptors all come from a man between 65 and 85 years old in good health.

Here the CDR3 DNA reads TGCAGTGCTAGTAGCGCTACCCACGAGCAGTACTTC. It is translated as CSASSATHEQYF. The genes are TRBV20-1 and TRBJ2-7; possible D gene TRBD2, 5 bases. Trimming took off 3 bases at V and 5 bases at J, with 11 bases between the two ends. This CDR3 has 12 amino acids. Germline loops: CDR1 DFQATT, CDR2 SNEGSKA (reference sequence).

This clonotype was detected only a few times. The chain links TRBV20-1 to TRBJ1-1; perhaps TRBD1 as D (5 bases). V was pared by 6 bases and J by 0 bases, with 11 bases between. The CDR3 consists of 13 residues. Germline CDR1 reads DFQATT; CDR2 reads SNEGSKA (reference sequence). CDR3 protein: CSAPGTLNTEAFF. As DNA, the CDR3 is TGCAGTGCCCCCGGGACTCTGAACACTGAAGCTTTCTTT.

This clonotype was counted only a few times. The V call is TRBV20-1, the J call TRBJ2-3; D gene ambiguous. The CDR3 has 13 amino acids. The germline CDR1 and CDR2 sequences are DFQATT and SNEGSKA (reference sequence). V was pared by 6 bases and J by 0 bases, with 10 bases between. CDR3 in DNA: TGCAGTGCGCCGACAAGGAGCACAGATACGCAGTATTTT. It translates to CSAPTRSTDTQYF.

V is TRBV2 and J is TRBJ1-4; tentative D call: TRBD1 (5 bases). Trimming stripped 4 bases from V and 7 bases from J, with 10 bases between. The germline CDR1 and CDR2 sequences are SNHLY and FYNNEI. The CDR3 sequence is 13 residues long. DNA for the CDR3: TGTGCCAGCAGTGGGGCAGGGCGTGAAAAACTGTTTTTT. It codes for CASSGAGREKLFF. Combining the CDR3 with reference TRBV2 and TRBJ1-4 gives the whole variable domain EPEVTQTPSHQVTQMGQEVILRCVPISNHLYFYWYRQILGQKVEFLVSFYNNEISEKSEIFDDQFSVERPDGSNFTLKIRSTKLEDSAMYFCASSGAGREKLFFGSGTQLSVL.